Sequencing of this T cell receptor (beta chain) was carried out in a study of cytomegalovirus exposure and HLA in healthy donors. The sample holds a few counts of this clone. PCR employed 60 Vbeta and 13 Jbeta primers. Repertoires were generated with immunoSEQ multiplex PCR, while TCRdb's copy carries only in-frame clones and drops some. The sample lists roughly 190,000 clones, roughly 80% occurring once. CDR1 is MNHNY and CDR2 is SVGAGI in the germline V gene (reference sequence). V dropped 2 bases and J dropped 3 bases, with 13 bases sitting between them. The length of the CDR3 is 15 residues. The specimen sequenced was PBMCs. The TCR was taken from a woman between 45 and 60 years old in good health and CMV-seronegative. This rearrangement joins TRBV6-6 to TRBJ1-1; the D gene is possibly TRBD1 (5 bases). CDR3 in amino acids: CASSYGGAVDTEAFF. The CDR3 DNA reads TGTGCCAGCAGTTACGGAGGGGCAGTGGACACTGAAGCTTTCTTT.